The T cell receptor (beta chain) under discussion was sequenced for a study of T-cell reconstitution after alpha-beta-depleted transplantation in children. This clonotype has just a few counts. Germline values: CDR1 DFQATT, CDR2 SNEGSKA (reference sequence). The CDR3 loop spans 15 amino acids. V was pared by 6 bases and J by 2 bases, with 11 bases of the junction left unmatched. Preparation of the TCRbeta library was carried out with unique molecular identifiers. TCRdb analysed the PCR reads with MiXCR anew, one entry per CDR3 protein. The sample shows hundreds of thousands of distinct CDR3 sequences, around 16% of them seen only once.

The clonotype was recovered from a human donor who donated a stem cell graft to a child with acute myeloid leukemia. The chain recombines TRBV20-1 with TRBJ2-3, with 7 bases matching TRBD1. The sequenced sample was PBMCs from the stem cell graft donor, obtained from the stem cell graft. The CDR3 is CSATRDSHYTDTQYF. The DNA of the CDR3 is TGCAGTGCGACCCGGGACAGCCACTACACAGATACGCAGTATTTT.